This T cell receptor (beta chain) was identified in a study of T cell responses to AZD1222 COVID-19 vaccine. V trimming: 3 bases; J trimming: 4 bases; junction bases outside the gene matches: 6. Germline loops: CDR1 WNHNN, CDR2 SYGVQD (reference sequence). This CDR3 spans 15 amino acids. This clone showed up just once. TCRdb's copy holds only in-frame clones and misses some; the assay was immunoSEQ multiplex PCR. This sample carries approximately 120,000 clones, roughly nine tenths of them seen once, and the ten largest clones take around a tenth. This clonotype was obtained from an adult who received the AZD1222 COVID-19 vaccine. The sample was peripheral blood, taken 28 days after the second AZD1222 dose. V is TRBV10-1 and J is TRBJ1-5, with TRBD1 matching 7 bases. DNA for the CDR3: TGCGCCAGCAGTGACGGGACAGCTGGAAATCAGCCCCAGCATTTT. Its translation: CASSDGTAGNQPQHF.